This TCR beta chain is drawn from a study of graft-versus-host responses after intestinal transplantation. The overall study: Each transplant was multivisceral, liver-intestinal, or isolated intestinal. Induction with anti-thymocyte globulin, then tacrolimus and steroids for three to four years, was given to all recipients.

Study-wide findings and caveats: There were GvH clones found in recipient marrow, and some of them appeared first in ileum or blood. Elevated graft-versus-host to host-versus-graft clonal ratios in allografts were recorded for patients with graft-donor T cell macrochimerism.

Method: immunoSEQ multiplex PCR; TCRdb's copy keeps in-frame clones and lacks some. The sample contains about 54,000 clones, around 90% of which appear only once. CDR1 is SNHLY, CDR2 FYNNEI, per germline. The CDR3 sequence is 14 residues long. V was cut by 6 bases and J by 0 bases, with 9 bases left in between. About this clone: Its antigen is not known.

The source was PBMCs, collected roughly 660 days after intestinal transplant. The receptor was isolated from a human patient who received an intestinal transplant, so some T cells may come from the graft donor. This rearrangement joins TRBV2 to TRBJ1-5; no firm D call. The CDR3 DNA sequence: TGTGCCAGCAGCAGAGAGTATAGCAATCAGCCCCAGCATTTT. Its translation is CASSREYSNQPQHF.